The sequence of this T cell receptor (beta chain) was determined in a study of human CD8 memory T cell subsets. General study points: This study sequenced T cell receptor beta chains alone. Stem-like memory and precursor exhausted T cell repertoires barely overlapped.

Germline values: CDR1 PRHDT, CDR2 FYEKMQ (reference sequence). The CDR3 sequence is 16 residues long. This clonotype is labeled medium-sized based on frequency. Antigen: not known. The starting material, duplicate vials of some 140,000 sorted CD8+ T cells per subset, provided the RNA. Libraries of TCR beta chains were produced by 5' RACE (UMI-labeled). TCRdb reprocessed the 5' RACE reads and keeps a single row for each CDR3 protein, giving no DNA. Its clone listing holds approximately 9,900 distinct CDR3 sequences. Material for sequencing was CD8+ T cells from PBMCs. The V and J genes are TRBV13 and TRBJ2-5; TCRdb designates TRBD1, a call that cannot be tested without DNA. This receptor was obtained from a human donor in good health. The CDR3: CASSSRTGAPQETQYF.